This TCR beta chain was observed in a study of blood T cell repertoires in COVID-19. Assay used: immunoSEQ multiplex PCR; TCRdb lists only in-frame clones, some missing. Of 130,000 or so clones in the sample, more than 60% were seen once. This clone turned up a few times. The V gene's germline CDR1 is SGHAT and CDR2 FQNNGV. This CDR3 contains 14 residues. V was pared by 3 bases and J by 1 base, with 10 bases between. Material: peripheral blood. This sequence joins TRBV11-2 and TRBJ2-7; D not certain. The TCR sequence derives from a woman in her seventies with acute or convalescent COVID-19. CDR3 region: CASSLESLSYEQYF. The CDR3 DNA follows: TGTGCCAGCAGCTTGGAGTCCCTATCCTACGAGCAGTACTTC.